The 19 T cell receptor beta chains given below trace back to one sample, sequenced in a study of cytomegalovirus exposure and HLA in healthy donors. PCR primers comprised 60 Vbeta and 13 Jbeta primers. Clones were sequenced by immunoSEQ multiplex PCR, and TCRdb holds only the in-frame ones, with some missing. The sample includes more than 150,000 clones, roughly 87% seen only once; the top ten take approximately 1.4%. The material sequenced was PBMCs. These receptors all come from a man aged 35 to 55 in good health and CMV-seronegative.

This clone was counted once. This chain joins TRBV4-3 and TRBJ2-5; D gene ambiguous. V lost 1 base, J lost 5 bases, and 8 bases lay in between. CDR3 length: 13 residues. In germline, CDR1 is LGHNA, CDR2 YSLEER. The CDR3: CASSQATWETQYF. The CDR3 DNA reads TGCGCCAGCAGCCAAGCTACGTGGGAGACCCAGTACTTC.

The chain recombines TRBV30 with TRBJ1-6; tentatively, D is TRBD1 (6 bases). V gave up 6 bases and J gave up 0 bases, with 12 bases separating them. The germline V gene has CDR1 GTSNPN and CDR2 SVGIG (reference sequence). The CDR3 consists of 15 residues. Here the CDR3 DNA reads TGTGCCTGCCAGGGGACGAACTCCTATAATTCACCCCTCCACTTT. It yields the protein CACQGTNSYNSPLHF.

V gene TRBV5-6 combines with J gene TRBJ2-5; possibly TRBD1 for D (6 bases). The CDR3 totals 15 residues. V gave up 1 base and J gave up 5 bases, with 15 bases separating them. CDR1 and CDR2 (germline): SGHDT, YYEEEE. For the CDR3, the DNA is TGTGCCAGCAGCTTGACGGGCAGGGGAGAGGAGACCCAGTACTTC. This encodes CASSLTGRGEETQYF.

The CDR3 nucleotides read TGTGCCAGCAGCTTGGAGGCAGGGGGCTACGAGCAGTACTTC. This translates into CASSLEAGGYEQYF. V gene TRBV5-4 combines with J gene TRBJ2-7, with 7 bases that match TRBD1. J lost 3 bases, V lost 0 bases, and 3 bases had no gene match. Looked up from germline, CDR1 is SGHNT and CDR2 is YYREEE (reference sequence). The CDR3 runs to 14 residues.

The V call is TRBV4-1, the J call TRBJ2-3, with 15 bases lining up with TRBD2. The length of the CDR3 is 17 residues. The V gene's germline CDR1 is MGHRA and CDR2 YSYEKL. The V gene end was trimmed by 4 bases and the J gene end by 5 bases; junction bases not matched to a gene: 7. The CDR3 loop is CASSLRTSGGAIDTQYF. In nucleotides, the CDR3 is TGCGCCAGCAGCCTCAGGACTAGCGGGGGGGCAATAGATACGCAGTATTTT.

This chain connects TRBV28 to TRBJ2-2, with a weak D call TRBD1 (6 bases). Germline CDR1 MDHEN, CDR2 SYDVKM. This CDR3 is built from 15 residues. V was pared by 11 bases and J by 0 bases, with 16 bases between. CDR3 region: CAVKPGHSNTGELFF. As DNA, the CDR3 is TGTGCCGTAAAACCGGGACACTCGAACACCGGGGAGCTGTTTTTT. Drawing the rest from reference TRBV28 and TRBJ2-2, the complete variable domain is DVKVTQSSRYLVKRTGEKVFLECVQDMDHENMFWYRQDPGLGLRLIYFSYDVKMKEKGDIPEGYSVSREKKERFSLILESASTNQTSMYLCAVKPGHSNTGELFFGEGSRLTVL.

The chain joins TRBV28 to TRBJ1-2; 8 nucleotides align to TRBD1. CDR3 length: 16 amino acids. Germline-derived CDR1 and CDR2 are MDHEN and SYDVKM. After removal of 6 bases from V and 5 bases from J, the junction contained 14 bases not matched to a gene. CDR3 protein: CASRDETGESGYGYTF. The CDR3 DNA sequence: TGTGCCAGCAGGGATGAGACAGGGGAATCGGGATATGGCTACACCTTC.

The rearrangement links TRBV5-1 to TRBJ1-2, with D possibly matching TRBD1 (5 bases). Trimming cost V 0 bases and J 4 bases, with 13 bases left between them. CDR3 length equals 15 residues. Germline V gene sequence: CDR1 SGHRS, CDR2 YFSETQ. CDR3 sequence reads: CASSLGGRDFYGYTF. CDR3 DNA: TGCGCCAGCAGCTTGGGAGGCAGGGACTTCTATGGCTACACCTTC.

The chain is built from TRBV9 and TRBJ1-1, with 7 positions matching TRBD1. CDR1 SGDLS and CDR2 YYNGEE come from the germline V gene. CDR3 size: 16 residues. The J segment lost 6 bases and the V segment lost 3 bases, leaving 14 bases of the junction unmatched. CDR3 residues: CASSDHPDQGVAEAFF. The CDR3 DNA sequence: TGTGCCAGCAGCGACCACCCAGACCAGGGGGTAGCTGAAGCTTTCTTT. The variable domain in full, completed from reference TRBV9 and TRBJ1-1, reads DSGVTQTPKHLITATGQRVTLRCSPRSGDLSVYWYQQSLDQGLQFLIQYYNGEERAKGNILERFSAQQFPDLHSELNLSSLELGDSALYFCASSDHPDQGVAEAFFGQGTRLTVV.

V and J are TRBV28 and TRBJ2-5, with 7 bases aligning to TRBD2. V shed 7 bases, J shed 4 bases, and the junction held 12 bases outside the gene matches. The CDR3 contains 15 residues. The germline V gene has CDR1 MDHEN and CDR2 SYDVKM. CDR3 bases: TGTGCCAGCACCACCCCTAGCGGACCGGGAGAGACCCAGTACTTC. It yields the protein CASTTPSGPGETQYF.

The chain recombines TRBV6-5 with TRBJ1-6, with 8 nucleotides matching TRBD1. The CDR3 runs to 14 residues. Germline loops: CDR1 MNHEY, CDR2 SVGAGI. With 6 bases clipped from V and 7 bases from J, the junction kept 5 bases outside the gene matches. CDR3 sequence: CASRTQGENSPLHF. The CDR3 DNA sequence: TGTGCCAGCAGAACACAGGGGGAGAATTCACCCCTCCACTTT.

This chain connects TRBV5-4 to TRBJ2-1, with TRBD2 identical over 11 bases. Losses at the gene ends were 1 base for V and 3 bases for J; bases not matched to a gene: 6. The CDR3 is made up of 17 amino acids. The germline CDR1 and CDR2 sequences are SGHNT and YYREEE (reference sequence). CDR3 nucleotides: TGTGCCAGCAGCTTGAAGTCTCTAGCGGGAGGCTACAATGAGCAGTTCTTC. This translates into CASSLKSLAGGYNEQFF.

CDR3 nucleotides: TGTGCCAGCAGTACCACATCTAATTCACCCCTCCACTTT. Protein: CASSTTSNSPLHF. The rearrangement uses TRBV28 and TRBJ1-6; D is uncertain. V shed 5 bases and J shed 6 bases, with 8 bases lying between them. Germline assignment: CDR1 MDHEN and CDR2 SYDVKM. The CDR3 totals 13 residues.

The V call is TRBV27, the J call TRBJ1-2; tentative D call: TRBD1 (6 bases). Germline CDR1 is MNHEY and CDR2 is SMNVEV (reference sequence). This CDR3 comprises 15 residues. The ends were cut back, 4 bases at V and 2 bases at J, with 14 bases in the middle. CDR3 DNA: TGTGCCAGCAGTTCGCCTCATACAGGGAACTATGGCTACACCTTC. Its translation is CASSSPHTGNYGYTF.

This clone showed up just once. The chain joins TRBV4-1 to TRBJ2-1, with a tentative D call TRBD2 (7 bases). The CDR3 loop spans 17 amino acids. Per the germline V gene, CDR1 is MGHRA and CDR2 is YSYEKL. V was pared by 0 bases and J by 0 bases, with 12 bases between. CDR3 amino acids: CASSQDRGGSSYNEQFF. For the CDR3, the DNA is TGCGCCAGCAGCCAAGATAGGGGGGGGAGCTCCTACAATGAGCAGTTCTTC.

The rearrangement links TRBV30 to TRBJ1-4; 8 nucleotides align to TRBD1. This CDR3 has 11 residues. The junction had 1 base not matched to a gene; V was cut back by 1 base and J by 12 bases. Germline CDR1 GTSNPN, CDR2 SVGIG (reference sequence). CDR3 sequence: CAWSDRGELFF. The CDR3 nucleotides are TGTGCCTGGAGTGACAGGGGGGAACTGTTTTTT.

V usage is TRBV30 and J usage is TRBJ2-7; D is possibly TRBD1 (5 bases). Trimming pared 1 base from V and 3 bases from J, leaving 10 bases between. Germline-derived CDR1 and CDR2 are GTSNPN and SVGIG (reference sequence). This CDR3 has 13 residues. Here the CDR3 DNA reads TGTGCCTGGAGTGCGGGCCAGGGCTACGAGCAGTACTTC. Translating it yields CAWSAGQGYEQYF. The complete variable domain, with remaining parts taken from reference TRBV30 and TRBJ2-7, reads SQTIHQWPATLVQPVGSPLSLECTVEGTSNPNLYWYRQAAGRGLQLLFYSVGIGQISSEVPQNLSASRPQDRQFILSSKKLLLSDSGFYLCAWSAGQGYEQYFGPGTRLTVT.

The rearrangement uses TRBV11-1 and TRBJ2-2, with D perhaps matching TRBD1 (5 bases). CDR3 length: 15 amino acids. The germline V and J ends were trimmed by 3 bases and 5 bases, with 13 bases remaining between them. Germline loops: CDR1 SGHAT, CDR2 FQDESV (reference sequence). The CDR3 DNA follows: TGTGCCAGCAGCTTCAGGGTATCAACGACCGGGGAGCTGTTTTTT. Translation gives CASSFRVSTTGELFF.

V usage is TRBV7-2 and J usage is TRBJ1-6; D possibly corresponds to TRBD1 (5 bases). The germline gives CDR1 SGHTA, CDR2 FQGNSA. This CDR3 spans 15 amino acids. Trimming removed 1 base from V and 7 bases from J, with 11 bases in between. Here the CDR3 reads CASSLVADKNSPLHF. The CDR3 region has the DNA TGTGCCAGCAGCTTAGTGGCGGACAAGAATTCACCCCTCCACTTT.